Presented here are 15 T cell receptor beta chains from one specimen sequenced in a study of blood T cell repertoires in COVID-19. Data came from immunoSEQ multiplex PCR; TCRdb stores just in-frame clones and leaves some out. This table holds 65,000 to 90,000 clones, around 90% found once. The sample consisted of peripheral blood. Receptor source: a human donor in a cohort sampled during active COVID-19.

The chain is built from TRBV7-2 and TRBJ1-1; 7 bases align to TRBD1. V was pared by 4 bases and J by 5 bases, with 4 bases of the junction left unmatched. The CDR3 spans 13 residues. Germline V lookup: CDR1 SGHTA, CDR2 FQGNSA. CDR3 coding DNA: TGTGCCAGCAGCTCGACAGGGAAGACTGAAGCTTTCTTT. It yields the protein CASSSTGKTEAFF.

This chain links TRBV7-9 with TRBJ2-7; unclear D gene. V lost 5 bases and J lost 4, with 9 bases in between. Germline loops: CDR1 SEHNR, CDR2 FQNEAQ (reference sequence). The CDR3 consists of 12 residues. The CDR3: CASSQNLYEQYF. The CDR3 bases are TGTGCCAGCAGCCAAAACCTATACGAGCAGTACTTC.

The genes are TRBV7-2 and TRBJ2-2; perhaps TRBD1 as D (6 bases). Between the trimmed V and J ends, which lost 8 bases and 2 bases, there was a span of 15 bases. CDR3 size: 15 residues. Germline loops: CDR1 SGHTA, CDR2 FQGNSA. CDR3 DNA sequence: TGTGCCAGCTGGGGGCGGGCCCTAAACACCGGGGAGCTGTTTTTT. Residues: CASWGRALNTGELFF.

V gene TRBV24-1 combines with J gene TRBJ2-2; 8 nucleotides match TRBD2. The CDR3 totals 17 residues. Germline loops: CDR1 KGHDR, CDR2 SFDVKD. V shed 4 bases and J 4 bases; nucleotides not matched to a gene: 10. In DNA, the CDR3 is TGTGCCACCAGTGACCCCCTGTCGGGGGGGAGCACCGGGGAGCTGTTTTTT. It translates to CATSDPLSGGSTGELFF.

The chain links TRBV5-1 to TRBJ1-6, with 8 bases matching TRBD1. V lost 5 bases to trimming and J lost 9 bases; unmatched junction nucleotides: 7. The CDR3 sequence is 14 residues long. The germline gives CDR1 SGHRS, CDR2 YFSETQ. CDR3 coding DNA: TGCGCCAGCAGGGACGGACAGGGAGGTTCACCCCTCCACTTT. Translation: CASRDGQGGSPLHF.

The rearrangement uses TRBV21-1 and TRBJ1-1; the DNA was not compared with TRBD1, the D call given in the table. TRBV21-1 is tagged as a pseudogene. The CDR3 sequence is 18 residues long. CDR3: CASSKGFRQGASGTEAFF. Written as DNA, the CDR3 is TGTGCCAGCAGCAAAGGGTTCCGACAGGGGGCCTCGGGGACTGAAGCTTTCTTT.

The gene calls are TRBV7-2 and TRBJ1-2; weak D call: TRBD1 (5 bases). The CDR3 length is 14 residues. Germline V CDR1 and CDR2: SGHTA, FQGNSA. V lost 1 base, J lost 8 bases, and 14 bases lay in between. CDR3 sequence reads: CASSLVWQGGGYTF. In DNA, the CDR3 is TGTGCCAGCAGCTTAGTTTGGCAGGGAGGCGGCTACACCTTC.

The J gene is TRBJ2-5, the V gene TRBV19, with 9 bases that match TRBD2. V was pared by 4 bases and J by 3 bases, with 3 bases of the junction left unmatched. The CDR3 runs to 14 residues. Germline V gene lookup returns CDR1 LNHDA and CDR2 SQIVND (reference sequence). CDR3 in amino acids: CASSSLAGKETQYF. The CDR3 DNA reads TGTGCCAGTAGTAGCCTAGCGGGGAAAGAGACCCAGTACTTC.

There are a few counts of this clone. The genes are TRBV10-2 and TRBJ1-3; weak D call: TRBD1 (5 bases). Germline CDR1 is WSHSY and CDR2 is SAAADI. The CDR3 is 16 residues long. With 0 bases removed from V and 2 bases from J, the gap between germline ends came to 11 bases. CDR3 nucleotides: TGCGCCAGCAGTGAGTCGAACGCGGGGGCTGGAAACACCATATATTTT. As protein: CASSESNAGAGNTIYF.

The J gene is TRBJ2-1, the V gene TRBV7-9, with no clear D. Germline CDR1 and CDR2: SEHNR and FQNEAQ (reference sequence). The V end was cut by 5 bases, the J end by 0 bases, with 11 bases between. The length of the CDR3 is 15 residues. The CDR3 here is CASSGGPFSYNEQFF. In nucleotides, the CDR3 is TGTGCCAGCAGCGGTGGGCCTTTCTCCTACAATGAGCAGTTCTTC.

The V call is TRBV10-1, the J call TRBJ2-5, with TRBD2 matching 9 bases. V lost 5 bases to trimming and J lost 2 bases; unmatched junction nucleotides: 3. Per germline, CDR1 WNHNN and CDR2 SYGVQD (reference sequence). This CDR3 contains 14 residues. The CDR3 reads CASSPGLAQETQYF. The CDR3 DNA sequence: TGCGCCAGCAGTCCAGGACTAGCGCAAGAGACCCAGTACTTC.

This chain uses TRBV28 with TRBJ1-5; D gene unclear. This CDR3 has 12 amino acids. V lost 5 bases to trimming and J lost 4 bases, with 6 bases between them. Germline assignment: CDR1 MDHEN and CDR2 SYDVKM. For the CDR3, the DNA is TGTGCCAGCAGTCGAGGGAATCAGCCCCAGCATTTT. Amino acids: CASSRGNQPQHF.

This chain links TRBV6-5 with TRBJ2-2; 8 bases fit TRBD2. V was pared by 2 bases and J by 4 bases, with 6 bases of the junction left unmatched. Germline V CDR1 and CDR2: MNHEY, SVGAGI. The CDR3 sequence is 16 residues long. The CDR3 nucleotides are TGTGCCAGCAGTTACGCGGGGGGCTCGTTCACCGGGGAGCTGTTTTTT. Its translation is CASSYAGGSFTGELFF.

The chain employs TRBV14 and TRBJ1-1; 7 nucleotides match TRBD1. The germline CDR1 and CDR2 sequences are SGHDN and FVKESK. The CDR3 covers 15 residues. Trimming removed 4 bases from V and 0 bases from J; junction bases left unmatched: 5. CDR3 residues: CASSPNDRVNTEAFF. As DNA, the CDR3 is TGTGCCAGCAGCCCTAATGACAGGGTGAACACTGAAGCTTTCTTT.

The chain uses TRBV25-1 and TRBJ2-5; 7 bases align to TRBD1. J gave up 4 bases and V 4 bases, and 6 bases lay outside the gene matches. The V gene's germline CDR1 is MGHDK and CDR2 SYGVNS. The CDR3 has 14 amino acids. The CDR3 region has the DNA TGTGCCAGCAGTGGAGGGGGCGGAAGAGAGACCCAGTACTTC. Its translation: CASSGGGGRETQYF.